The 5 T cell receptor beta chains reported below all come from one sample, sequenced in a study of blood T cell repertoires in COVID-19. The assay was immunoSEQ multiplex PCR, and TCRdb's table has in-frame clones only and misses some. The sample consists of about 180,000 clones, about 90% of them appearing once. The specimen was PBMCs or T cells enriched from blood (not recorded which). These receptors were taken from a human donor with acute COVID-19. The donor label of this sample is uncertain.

The DNA for the CDR3 is TGTGCCAGCAGCCCTCGGACAGGGGGGAACTATGGCTACACCTTC. This sequence encodes CASSPRTGGNYGYTF. V and J are TRBV7-2 and TRBJ1-2, with 10 bases identical to TRBD1. The CDR3 is made up of 15 amino acids. V lost 5 bases and J lost 2; bases outside the gene matches: 5. The germline V gene encodes CDR1 SGHTA and CDR2 FQGNSA.

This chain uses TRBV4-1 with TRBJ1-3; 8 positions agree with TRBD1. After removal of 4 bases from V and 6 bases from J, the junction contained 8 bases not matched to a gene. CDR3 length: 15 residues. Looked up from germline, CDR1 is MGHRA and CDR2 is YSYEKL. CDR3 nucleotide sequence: TGCGCCAGCAGCCCTCGGACAGGGAGGGTAAACACCATATATTTT. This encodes CASSPRTGRVNTIYF.

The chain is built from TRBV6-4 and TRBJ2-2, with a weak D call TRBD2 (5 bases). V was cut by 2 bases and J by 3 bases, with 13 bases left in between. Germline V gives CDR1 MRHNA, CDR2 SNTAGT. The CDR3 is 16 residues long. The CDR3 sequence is CASSDEGGAHTGELFF. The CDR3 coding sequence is TGTGCCAGCAGTGACGAGGGCGGCGCTCACACCGGGGAGCTGTTTTTT.

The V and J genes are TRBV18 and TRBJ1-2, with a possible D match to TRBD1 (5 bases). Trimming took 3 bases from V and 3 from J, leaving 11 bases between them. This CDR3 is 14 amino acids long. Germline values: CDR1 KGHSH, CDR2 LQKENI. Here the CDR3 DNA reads TGTGCCAGCTCACCTTACGGGACTGACTATGGCTACACCTTC. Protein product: CASSPYGTDYGYTF.

The CDR3 DNA sequence: TGCGCCAGCAGCCAAGGGGGACAGGGGGCGCGTAATCAGCCCCAGCATTTT. Translating gives CASSQGGQGARNQPQHF. The rearrangement joins TRBV4-1 to TRBJ1-5; 12 bases match TRBD1. This CDR3 contains 17 residues. Germline loops: CDR1 MGHRA, CDR2 YSYEKL. V trimming: 1 base; J trimming: 4 bases; junction bases outside the gene matches: 5.